The present T cell receptor beta chain was sequenced within a study of T cells in Graves' hyperthyroidism and ophthalmopathy. The CDR3 is 13 residues long. Trimming cost V 5 bases and J 1 base, with 8 bases left between them. This clonotype was seen many times. Its antigen is not identified. Any patient presenting with uncontrolled infection, other autoimmune disease, pregnancy or lactation was left out. Thyroid ultrasound and orbital computed tomography, with clinical symptoms and serum thyroxine and TRAb, informed diagnoses. Study outcomes and limitations: Ophthalmopathy was separated from stable hyperthyroidism by a 13 V-J model. In blood, most of the thyroid clonotypes expanded above 0.001 were also present.

Researchers amplified the TCR beta CDR3 regions from RNA transcripts. An initial round of RT-PCR targeting the TCR CDR3 relied on the HTBI primer set. TCRdb itself ran the multiplex PCR reads through MiXCR, one entry per CDR3 protein. The sample yields roughly 93,000 distinct CDR3 sequences, around 42% seen once. The chain combines TRBV12-3 or TRBV12-4 with TRBJ1-1, with D unresolved. Sequencing was performed on peripheral blood or thyroid tissue (not recorded which). The sequence was collected from a woman in her 30s with Graves' hyperthyroidism. The CDR3 here is CASSQLENTEAFF. The CDR3 region has the DNA TGTGCCAGCAGTCAGTTGGAGAACACTGAAGCTTTCTTT.